The 12 T cell receptor beta chains presented below share a single source sample, sequenced in a study of blood T cell repertoires in COVID-19. Sequenced by immunoSEQ multiplex PCR; TCRdb stores in-frame clones only, minus some. Counted here are fewer than 25,000 clones, about 91% occurring once; the ten biggest clones make up roughly 7%. Sequencing was performed on peripheral blood. The receptors derive from a man in his 70s with active COVID-19.

V gene TRBV6-5 combines with J gene TRBJ2-5, with 9 bases fitting TRBD1. The ends lost 7 bases at V and 5 bases at J; junction bases unmatched: 5. The CDR3 has 13 residues. From germline, CDR1 is MNHEY and CDR2 SVGAGI. This chain's CDR3 is CASNRDRDETQYF. The CDR3 coding sequence is TGTGCCAGCAACCGGGACAGGGATGAGACCCAGTACTTC.

This clone was counted a single time. The chain carries TRBV7-2 and TRBJ2-1, with TRBD2 identical over 12 bases. Trimming took 4 bases from V and 9 from J; bases not matched to a gene: 10. CDR1 is SGHTA and CDR2 is FQGNSA in the germline V gene. The CDR3 is 16 residues long. CDR3 protein: CASSSRLAGEMGEQFF. CDR3 nucleotides: TGTGCCAGCAGCTCGCGACTAGCGGGAGAGATGGGTGAGCAGTTCTTC.

The chain is built from TRBV15 and TRBJ1-1; 8 nucleotides line up with TRBD1. This CDR3 comprises 12 residues. The V gene's germline CDR1 is LNHNV and CDR2 YYDKDF (reference sequence). The V gene end was trimmed by 5 bases and the J gene end by 7 bases; junction bases not matched to a gene: 3. This CDR3 reads CATSSGQVEAFF. CDR3 coding DNA: TGTGCCACCAGCTCGGGACAGGTTGAAGCTTTCTTT.

The V call is TRBV15, the J call TRBJ2-1, with a tentative D call TRBD2 (6 bases). Germline values: CDR1 LNHNV, CDR2 YYDKDF (reference sequence). The V end was cut by 1 base, the J end by 5 bases, with 15 bases between. The length of the CDR3 is 16 residues. The CDR3 DNA follows: TGTGCCACCAGCAGAGCGGAGCAGGGAGGAGACAATGAGCAGTTCTTC. Its translation: CATSRAEQGGDNEQFF.

The J gene is TRBJ1-4, the V gene TRBV19, with TRBD1 identical over 7 bases. Trimming removed 7 bases from V and 2 bases from J; junction bases left unmatched: 10. The CDR3 runs 16 residues. Germline V gene lookup returns CDR1 LNHDA and CDR2 SQIVND (reference sequence). DNA for the CDR3: TGTGCCAGTAACCGTGGACAGGCTCCTACTAATGAAAAACTGTTTTTT. It yields the protein CASNRGQAPTNEKLFF.

The chain has TRBV7-2 and TRBJ2-2, with D hard to call. V lost 5 bases and J 7 bases, leaving 8 bases between the germline ends. This CDR3 has 12 amino acids. CDR1 and CDR2 from the germline V gene are SGHTA and FQGNSA. CDR3 in DNA: TGTGCCAGCAGCCCCGAGCTCGGGGAGCTGTTTTTT. Its translation: CASSPELGELFF.

The V and J genes are TRBV5-4 and TRBJ1-1; 8 bases fit TRBD1. The V gene's germline CDR1 is SGHNT and CDR2 YYREEE (reference sequence). The trim removed 5 bases at V and 8 bases at J, leaving 17 bases unmatched. This CDR3 region has 16 residues. In DNA, the CDR3 is TGTGCCAGCAGTTTTATGACCGGGACAGGCTCAGGGGAAGCTTTCTTT. It specifies CASSFMTGTGSGEAFF.

This clone has more than one count but fewer than ten. The V and J genes are TRBV6-2 or TRBV6-3 and TRBJ2-7; no clear D gene. CDR1 is MNHEY and CDR2 is SVGEGT in the germline V gene. This CDR3 is 14 amino acids long. Trimming cost V 0 bases and J 3 bases, with 9 bases left between them. The CDR3 loop reads CASSYSMTSYEQYF. The CDR3 nucleotides are TGTGCCAGCAGTTACTCGATGACAAGCTACGAGCAGTACTTC.

The rearrangement uses TRBV6-2 or TRBV6-3 and TRBJ2-1; D call uncertain. The CDR3 contains 17 residues. V shed 0 bases and J shed 8 bases, with 20 bases lying between them. Germline CDR1 MNHEY, CDR2 SVGEGT. The CDR3 loop is CASSYSTAFLISHEQFF. CDR3 coding DNA: TGTGCCAGCAGTTACTCCACGGCGTTTTTGATTAGCCATGAGCAGTTCTTC.

This clone has just one count. The J gene is TRBJ2-5, the V gene TRBV9; 7 bases are a match to TRBD2. The length of the CDR3 is 15 residues. Germline loops: CDR1 SGDLS, CDR2 YYNGEE. Unmatched junction bases numbered 6, after V lost 3 bases and J lost 1 base. The CDR3 loop is CASSEGLGPQETQYF. In DNA, the CDR3 is TGTGCCAGCAGCGAAGGACTAGGGCCCCAAGAGACCCAGTACTTC.

The chain employs TRBV29-1 and TRBJ1-1; D gene uncertain. The CDR3 runs 10 residues. Germline V gives CDR1 SQVTM, CDR2 ANQGSEA. Trimming left V 4 bases short and J 3 bases short, with 3 bases between. CDR3 nucleotides: TGCAGCGTTGCTCACACTGAAGCTTTCTTT. Translation gives CSVAHTEAFF.

This clone was recorded a few times. The rearrangement links TRBV28 to TRBJ1-1; D unclear. Trimming stripped 3 bases from V and 1 base from J, with 6 bases between. Germline V gives CDR1 MDHEN, CDR2 SYDVKM. The CDR3 length is 13 residues. DNA for the CDR3: TGTGCCAGCAGTTTTTACAGGAACACTGAAGCTTTCTTT. Amino acids: CASSFYRNTEAFF.